This TCR beta chain is drawn from a study of blood T cell repertoires in COVID-19. About the study: Nucleic acid was either cDNA or gDNA, and it came from T cells, B-cell-depleted T cells, or PBMCs.

CDR1 and CDR2 (germline): SGHTA, FQGNSA. Trimming cost V 1 base and J 7 bases; bases outside gene matches: 9. This CDR3 is built from 17 residues. Original analysis: Cell counts per sample came from amplifying reference gene primers. Sequenced by immunoSEQ multiplex PCR; TCRdb stores in-frame clones only, minus some. D and trimming were read from the DNA, whereas the V and J calls and clone size are those reported in that table. The table includes 250,000 or so clones, approximately 85% detected once. The V gene is TRBV7-2, the J gene TRBJ2-1; 11 bases are shared with TRBD2. The TCR sequence derives from a man older than 75 with acute or convalescent COVID-19. What was sequenced was peripheral blood. Here the CDR3 DNA reads TGTGCCAGCAGCTTAGTGCCCCCTAGCGGGGGGCGGAATGAGCAGTTCTTC. This sequence encodes CASSLVPPSGGRNEQFF. The variable domain in full, with the rest retrieved from reference TRBV7-2 and TRBJ2-1, is GAGVSQSPSNKVTEKGKDVELRCDPISGHTALYWYRQSLGQGLEFLIYFQGNSAPDKSGLPSDRFSAERTGGSVSTLTIQRTQQEDSAVYLCASSLVPPSGGRNEQFFGPGTRLTVL.